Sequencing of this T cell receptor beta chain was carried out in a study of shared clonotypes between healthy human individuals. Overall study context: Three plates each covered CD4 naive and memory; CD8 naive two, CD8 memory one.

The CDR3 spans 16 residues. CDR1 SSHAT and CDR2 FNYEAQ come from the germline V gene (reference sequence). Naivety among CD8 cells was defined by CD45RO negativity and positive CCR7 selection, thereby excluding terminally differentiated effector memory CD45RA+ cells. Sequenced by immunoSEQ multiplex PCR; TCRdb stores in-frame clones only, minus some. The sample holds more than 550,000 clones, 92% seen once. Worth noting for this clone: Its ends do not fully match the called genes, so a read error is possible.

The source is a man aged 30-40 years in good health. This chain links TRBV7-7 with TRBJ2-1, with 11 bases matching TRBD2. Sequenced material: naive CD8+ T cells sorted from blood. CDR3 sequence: CASSLELAGETNEQFF. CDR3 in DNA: TGTGCTAGCAGCTTAGAACTAGCGGGAGAAACCAATGAGCAGTTCTTC.